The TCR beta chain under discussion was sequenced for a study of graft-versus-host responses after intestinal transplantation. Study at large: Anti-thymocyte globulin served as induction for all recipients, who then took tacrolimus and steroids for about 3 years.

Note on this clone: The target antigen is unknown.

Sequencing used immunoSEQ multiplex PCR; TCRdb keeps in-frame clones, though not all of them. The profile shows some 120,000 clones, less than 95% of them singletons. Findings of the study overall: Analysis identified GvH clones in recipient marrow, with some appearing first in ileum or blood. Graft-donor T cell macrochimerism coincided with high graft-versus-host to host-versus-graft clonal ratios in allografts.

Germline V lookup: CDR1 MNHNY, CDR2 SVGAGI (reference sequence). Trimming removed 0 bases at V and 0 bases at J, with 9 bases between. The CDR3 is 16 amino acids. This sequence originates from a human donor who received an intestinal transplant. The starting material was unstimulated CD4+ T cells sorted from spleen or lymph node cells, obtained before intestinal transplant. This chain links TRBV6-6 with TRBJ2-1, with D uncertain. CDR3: CASSYSRLSSYNEQFF. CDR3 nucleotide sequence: TGTGCCAGCAGTTACTCGAGACTGAGCTCCTACAATGAGCAGTTCTTC.